This T cell receptor beta chain was sequenced in a study of molecular identifiers for immune sequencing clone quantification. Notes on the study in general: Clone sizes that are highly expanded could be underestimated when identical TCR molecules share a barcode.

CDR1 and CDR2 (germline): PRHDT, FYEKMQ (reference sequence). CDR3 size: 17 residues. For bulk TCR libraries, previously described methods and listed TCR primers were used. TCRdb redid the calling of the PCR reads with MiXCR, one entry per CDR3 protein. The sample holds 460,000 or so distinct CDR3 sequences, roughly 26% seen once. For naive CD8 T cells, sorting used the CD8+CD4-CCR7+CD45RA+ phenotype. Worth noting for this clonotype: The antigen remains unidentified. A junction end diverges from the germline sequence, so it may reflect a read error.

Specimen: naive CD8+ T cells from blood, with Jurkat cell RNA spiked in. The subset here: FACS-sorted CD8+CD4-CCR7+CD45RA+ naive T cells. This TCR came from a human donor in good health. Some libraries in this study had Jurkat cell RNA spiked in. The gene calls are TRBV13 and TRBJ1-3, with 8 nucleotides matching TRBD1. The CDR3 spells CASSLGGTGVYGNTVYF. For the CDR3, the DNA is TGTGCCAGCAGCTTAGGTGGGACAGGAGTATATGGAAACACCGTATATTTT. The variable domain in full, completed from reference TRBV13 and TRBJ1-3, reads AAGVIQSPRHLIKEKRETATLKCYPIPRHDTVYWYQQGPGQDPQFLISFYEKMQSDKGSIPDRFSAQQFSDYHSELNMSSLELGDSALYFCASSLGGTGVYGNTVYFGEGSWLTVV.